This T cell receptor beta chain is drawn from a study of cytomegalovirus exposure and HLA in healthy donors. Findings of the study overall: One cluster of highly shared sequence variants probably arose as a sequencing artifact.

It was with 60 Vbeta and 13 Jbeta primers that the PCR ran. Per the original methods: Later work found 80 million to 85 million unique TCR beta chains, with approximately 12 million shared. The data were produced by immunoSEQ multiplex PCR, yet TCRdb's version contains in-frame clones alone and is incomplete. V and J calls and clone size are as listed in that table; D and trimming were resolved from the DNA. The table includes fewer than 150,000 clones, around 77% detected once. Per germline, CDR1 SGHRS and CDR2 YFSETQ. The V end lost 4 bases, the J end lost 0 bases, and 10 bases lay between the germline ends. This CDR3 contains 14 residues. This clone was counted between two and nine times. Its antigen is unidentified.

The sample comprised PBMCs. The V and J genes are TRBV5-1 and TRBJ1-1; D gene unclear. The source of this sequence is a woman between 25 and 40 years old in good health and CMV-seropositive. The CDR3 nucleotides are TGCGCCAGCAGCACCGGGTTTCTGAACACTGAAGCTTTCTTT. This codes for CASSTGFLNTEAFF.